One and the same sample provided the 11 T cell receptor beta chains below, sequenced in a study of metastatic and nonmetastatic thyroid tumors. TCRdb ran MiXCR on the PCR reads. The sample has approximately 15,000 clones; less than 25% are singletons. Among the patients, none had received any treatment before thyroid surgery. Sequencing input: adjacent normal tissue. These receptor sequences come from a female donor with papillary thyroid cancer or a benign thyroid nodule (not recorded which). Some clones in this sample may be carry-over from other donors' samples.

This clone has at least ten counts. V and J are TRBV7-8 and TRBJ2-1; 12 bases map to TRBD2. Germline V gene lookup returns CDR1 SGHVS and CDR2 FQNEAQ. After removal of 6 bases from V and 8 bases from J, the junction contained 5 bases not matched to a gene. This CDR3 spans 14 amino acids. The CDR3 DNA reads TGTGCCAGCAGTCCTAGCGGGAGGGCAGATGAGCAGTTCTTC. As protein: CASSPSGRADEQFF. Full variable domain (rest looked up from reference TRBV7-8 and TRBJ2-1): GAGVSQSPRYKVAKRGQDVALRCDPISGHVSLFWYQQALGQGPEFLTYFQNEAQLDKSGLPSDRFFAERPEGSVSTLKIQRTQQEDSAVYLCASSPSGRADEQFFGPGTRLTVL.

With respect to this clone: It is likely a read error, because the conserved phenylalanine at the end of the CDR3 is missing. The DNA is left out, because the CDR3 cannot be placed on it with certainty; the CDR3 is given as TCRdb lists it. V gene TRBV9 combines with J gene TRBJ2-4; TRBD1 is taken as the D call from the table, unchecked against the DNA. Ends included, the CDR3 has 8 residues. The V gene's germline CDR1 is SGDLS and CDR2 YYNGEE. This chain's CDR3 is CASSAHGG.

Ten or more counts support this clone. The V call is TRBV3-1, the J call TRBJ2-5, with TRBD2 identical over 9 bases. Germline CDR1 reads LGHDT; CDR2 reads YNNKEL (reference sequence). This CDR3 comprises 17 residues. V dropped 2 bases and J dropped 5; count of bases not matched to a gene: 12. This CDR3 is CASSQSRREGGRETQYF. CDR3 bases: TGTGCCAGCAGCCAATCCAGGCGGGAGGGTGGTAGGGAGACCCAGTACTTC.

This clone was detected only once. The V and J genes are TRBV14 and TRBJ2-7; D is perhaps TRBD2 (5 bases). Per germline, CDR1 SGHDN and CDR2 FVKESK. There are 13 residues in the CDR3. V gave up 4 bases and J gave up 2 bases, with 9 bases separating them. For the CDR3, the DNA is TGTGCCAGCAGCCGCTACGGGGCCTACGAGCAGTACTTC. Translation: CASSRYGAYEQYF.

This clone was detected a few times. The chain joins TRBV28 to TRBJ2-7; no definite D call. The V gene lost 0 bases and the J gene lost 0 bases, with 12 bases spanning the gap. The CDR3 has 16 amino acids. Looked up from germline, CDR1 is MDHEN and CDR2 is SYDVKM. CDR3: CASSLWASPASYEQYF. For the CDR3, the DNA is TGTGCCAGCAGTTTATGGGCGAGTCCTGCCTCCTACGAGCAGTACTTC.

This clone occurred many times. The chain joins TRBV20-1 to TRBJ1-1; 8 bases line up with TRBD1. Germline lookup yields CDR1 DFQATT and CDR2 SNEGSKA (reference sequence). V was clipped by 2 bases and J by 2 bases; unmatched bases: 7. There are 15 residues in the CDR3. The CDR3 bases are TGCAGTGCTAGAAACCCCCAGGGGGCAAACACTGAAGCTTTCTTT. Translation gives CSARNPQGANTEAFF.

This clone was seen a single time. CDR3 residues: CASSLGGAGFNVLTF. The DNA for the CDR3 is TGTGCCAGCAGCTTAGGTGGGGCTGGGTTCAACGTCCTGACTTTC. The genes are TRBV7-2 and TRBJ2-6, with a tentative D call TRBD1 (5 bases). The CDR3 length is 15 residues. V was trimmed by 1 base and J by 9 bases, leaving 13 bases between them. Per germline, CDR1 SGHTA and CDR2 FQGNSA.

This clone was seen at least ten times. The chain joins TRBV9 to TRBJ1-6; 7 positions agree with TRBD1. Trimming at V came to 3 bases and at J to 2 bases, leaving 8 bases not matched to a gene. Germline CDR1 and CDR2: SGDLS and YYNGEE. The CDR3 length is 17 residues. The CDR3 bases are TGTGCCAGCAGCGGTGAGACAGGGTGGACCTATAATTCACCCCTCCACTTT. Translating it yields CASSGETGWTYNSPLHF.

The V call is TRBV20-1, the J call TRBJ1-5; perhaps TRBD1 as D (5 bases). Trimming took off 3 bases at V and 1 base at J, with 10 bases between the two ends. Germline V gene data show CDR1 as DFQATT and CDR2 as SNEGSKA (reference sequence). This CDR3 comprises 14 residues. The CDR3 loop reads CSASGWGSNQPQHF. In DNA, the CDR3 is TGCAGTGCTAGCGGGTGGGGGAGCAATCAGCCCCAGCATTTT.

As for this clone: Lacking the conserved final phenylalanine or tryptophan, this CDR3 likely reflects a read error. This sequence joins TRBV19 and TRBJ1-4; TRBD1 matches at 9 bases. Germline V gene data show CDR1 as LNHDA and CDR2 as SQIVND (reference sequence). The CDR3 covers 12 residues. Germline trimming cut 9 bases from V and 10 bases from J; bases unmatched to any gene: 6. The CDR3 reads CASTGGVAKLFY. DNA for the CDR3: TGTGCCAGCACAGGGGGCGTGGCAAAACTGTTTTAT.

This clone has ten or more counts. The chain is built from TRBV20-1 and TRBJ2-3, with D possibly matching TRBD2 (5 bases). V was cut by 3 bases and J by 0 bases, with 13 bases left in between. The germline CDR1 and CDR2 sequences are DFQATT and SNEGSKA (reference sequence). This CDR3 has 15 residues. CDR3 amino acids: CSARRGGTSTDTQYF. In DNA form, the CDR3 reads TGCAGTGCTAGGCGCGGAGGCACTAGCACAGATACGCAGTATTTT.